This TCR beta chain comes out of a study of OX40 agonist ivuxolimab in advanced cancers. About the study: In this cohort, patients received ivuxolimab, an agonistic anti-OX40 (CD134) antibody.

This CDR3 is built from 12 residues. Per the germline V gene, CDR1 is GTSNPN and CDR2 is SVGIG (reference sequence). The V gene lost 1 base and the J gene lost 7 bases, with 8 bases spanning the gap. Autoimmune disease history or systemic immunosuppression led to patient exclusion. Study-level findings and limits: Clonal expansion from baseline to week 6 occurred in both CD4+ and CD8+ T cells. Expanded clones were, on average, more numerous in CD8+ T cells than in CD4+.

Sequencing was performed with immunoSEQ multiplex PCR; in TCRdb, only in-frame clones are kept and a portion is missing. The sample consists of tens of thousands of clones, approximately 87% of them appearing once. This clone was counted a few times. The antigen is unknown. Sequencing was performed on CD4+ or CD8+ T cells sorted from blood, taken in a trial of the OX40 agonist ivuxolimab. This chain connects TRBV30 to TRBJ1-5; D unclear. The receptor was isolated from an adult with an advanced solid tumor such as melanoma, head and neck, liver or kidney cancer. CDR3 sequence reads: CAWSGVKQPQHF. DNA for the CDR3: TGTGCCTGGAGTGGGGTAAAACAGCCCCAGCATTTT.